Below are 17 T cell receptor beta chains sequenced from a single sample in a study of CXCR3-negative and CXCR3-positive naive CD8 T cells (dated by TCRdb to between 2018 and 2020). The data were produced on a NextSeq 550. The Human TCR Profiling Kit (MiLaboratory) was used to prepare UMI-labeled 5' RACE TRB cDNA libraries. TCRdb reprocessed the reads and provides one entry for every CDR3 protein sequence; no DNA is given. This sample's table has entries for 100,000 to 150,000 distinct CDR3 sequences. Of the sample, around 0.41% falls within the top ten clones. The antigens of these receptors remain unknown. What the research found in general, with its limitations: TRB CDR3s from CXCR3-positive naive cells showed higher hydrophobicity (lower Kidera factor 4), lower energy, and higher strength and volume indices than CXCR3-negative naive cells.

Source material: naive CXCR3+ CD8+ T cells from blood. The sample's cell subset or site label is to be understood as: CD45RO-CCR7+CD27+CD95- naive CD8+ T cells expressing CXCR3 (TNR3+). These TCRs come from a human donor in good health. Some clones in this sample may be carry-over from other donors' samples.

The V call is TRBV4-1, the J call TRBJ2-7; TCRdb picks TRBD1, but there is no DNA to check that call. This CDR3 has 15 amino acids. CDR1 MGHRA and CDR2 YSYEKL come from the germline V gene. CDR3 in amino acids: CASSQAGTGQGEQYF.

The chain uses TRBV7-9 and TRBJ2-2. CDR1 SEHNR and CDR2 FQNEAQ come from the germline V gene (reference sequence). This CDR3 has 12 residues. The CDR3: CAREPSTGELFF.

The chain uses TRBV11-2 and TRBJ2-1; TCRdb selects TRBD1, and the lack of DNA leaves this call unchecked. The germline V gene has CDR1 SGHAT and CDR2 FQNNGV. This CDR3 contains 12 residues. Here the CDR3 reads CASSWGRDEQFF.

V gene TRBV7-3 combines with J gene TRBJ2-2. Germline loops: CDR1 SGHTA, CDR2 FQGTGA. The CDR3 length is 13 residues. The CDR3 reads CASSEVGTGELFF.

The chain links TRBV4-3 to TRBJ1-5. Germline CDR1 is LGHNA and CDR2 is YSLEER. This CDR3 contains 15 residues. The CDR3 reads CASSQDKEDGQPQHF.

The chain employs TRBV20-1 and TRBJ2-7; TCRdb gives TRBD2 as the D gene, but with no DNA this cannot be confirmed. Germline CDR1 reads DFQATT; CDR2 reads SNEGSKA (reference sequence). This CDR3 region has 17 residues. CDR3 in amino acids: CSARERDLAGDLYEQYF.

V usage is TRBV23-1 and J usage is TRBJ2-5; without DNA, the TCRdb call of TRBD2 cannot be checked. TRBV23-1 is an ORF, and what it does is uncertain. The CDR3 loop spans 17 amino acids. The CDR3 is CASSQSRLADLQETQYF.

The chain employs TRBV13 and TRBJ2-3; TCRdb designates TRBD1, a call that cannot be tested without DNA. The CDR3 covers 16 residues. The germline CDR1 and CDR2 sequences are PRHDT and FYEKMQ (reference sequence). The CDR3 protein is CASSLGDRQTPDTQYF. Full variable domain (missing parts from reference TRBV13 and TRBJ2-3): AAGVIQSPRHLIKEKRETATLKCYPIPRHDTVYWYQQGPGQDPQFLISFYEKMQSDKGSIPDRFSAQQFSDYHSELNMSSLELGDSALYFCASSLGDRQTPDTQYFGPGTRLTVL.

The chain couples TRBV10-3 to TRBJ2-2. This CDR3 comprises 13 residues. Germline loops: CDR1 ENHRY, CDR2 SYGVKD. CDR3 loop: CAISETATGELFF.

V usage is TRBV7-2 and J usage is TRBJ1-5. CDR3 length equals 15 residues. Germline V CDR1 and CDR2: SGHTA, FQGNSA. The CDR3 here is CASSADTLSNQPQHF.

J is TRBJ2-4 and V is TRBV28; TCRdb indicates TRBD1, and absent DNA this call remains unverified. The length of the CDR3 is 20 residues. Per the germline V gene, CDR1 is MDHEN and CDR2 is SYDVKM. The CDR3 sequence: CASTGLYRGRTAVAKNIQYF. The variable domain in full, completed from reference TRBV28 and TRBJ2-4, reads DVKVTQSSRYLVKRTGEKVFLECVQDMDHENMFWYRQDPGLGLRLIYFSYDVKMKEKGDIPEGYSVSREKKERFSLILESASTNQTSMYLCASTGLYRGRTAVAKNIQYFGAGTRLSVL.

CDR3 residues: CASTESTDTQYF. This chain joins TRBV2 and TRBJ2-3. CDR3 length equals 12 residues. Germline-derived CDR1 and CDR2 are SNHLY and FYNNEI.

The CDR3 sequence: CSARVPTSGRRGAYNEQFF. The chain has TRBV20-1 and TRBJ2-1; TCRdb designates TRBD2, a call that cannot be tested without DNA. Germline-derived CDR1 and CDR2 are DFQATT and SNEGSKA (reference sequence). The CDR3 runs 19 residues.

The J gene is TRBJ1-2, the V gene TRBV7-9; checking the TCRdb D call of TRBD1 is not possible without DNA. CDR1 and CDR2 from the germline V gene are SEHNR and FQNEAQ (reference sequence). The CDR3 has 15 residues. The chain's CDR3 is CASIPSPPRDYGYTF.

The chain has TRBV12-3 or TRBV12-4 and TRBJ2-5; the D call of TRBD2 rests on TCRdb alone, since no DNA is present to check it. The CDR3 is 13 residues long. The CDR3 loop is CASTLAGMETQYF.

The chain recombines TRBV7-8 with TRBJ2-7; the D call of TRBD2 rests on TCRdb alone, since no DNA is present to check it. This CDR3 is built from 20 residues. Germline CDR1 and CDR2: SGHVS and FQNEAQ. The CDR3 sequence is CASSQRNPGLALPHPYEQYF.

The CDR3 spells CASSLEGQGAYNEQFF. The J gene is TRBJ2-1, the V gene TRBV7-8; TCRdb's D call of TRBD1 is untestable without DNA. Germline lookup yields CDR1 SGHVS and CDR2 FQNEAQ. The CDR3 loop spans 16 amino acids.